This TCR beta chain was profiled in a study of PD-1 blockade in classical Hodgkin lymphoma. Each patient's relapse followed autologous stem cell transplantation, and brentuximab vedotin exposure varied. Comment on this clone: What it recognizes is unknown.

The study's findings and limits: When nivolumab was started under 1 year after ASCT, patients were excluded.

Profiled with immunoSEQ multiplex PCR; TCRdb holds only in-frame clones, not every one. The sample holds over 25,000 clones; roughly 82% are singletons and the top ten take around a tenth. The clonotype was recovered from a human donor with classical Hodgkin lymphoma. Specimen: peripheral blood mononuclear cells (PBMCs), collected before the second cycle of nivolumab.

This chain's CDR3 is CASFPIGSAYEQYF. The DNA for the CDR3 is TGTGCCAGCTTTCCCATTGGGTCCGCCTACGAGCAGTACTTC. The J gene is TRBJ2-7, the V gene TRBV28; no clear D. The germline V gene has CDR1 MDHEN and CDR2 SYDVKM. The V end lost 8 bases, the J end lost 2 bases, and 16 bases lay between the germline ends. The CDR3 runs to 14 residues. The full variable domain, completed using reference TRBV28 and TRBJ2-7, is DVKVTQSSRYLVKRTGEKVFLECVQDMDHENMFWYRQDPGLGLRLIYFSYDVKMKEKGDIPEGYSVSREKKERFSLILESASTNQTSMYLCASFPIGSAYEQYFGPGTRLTVT.